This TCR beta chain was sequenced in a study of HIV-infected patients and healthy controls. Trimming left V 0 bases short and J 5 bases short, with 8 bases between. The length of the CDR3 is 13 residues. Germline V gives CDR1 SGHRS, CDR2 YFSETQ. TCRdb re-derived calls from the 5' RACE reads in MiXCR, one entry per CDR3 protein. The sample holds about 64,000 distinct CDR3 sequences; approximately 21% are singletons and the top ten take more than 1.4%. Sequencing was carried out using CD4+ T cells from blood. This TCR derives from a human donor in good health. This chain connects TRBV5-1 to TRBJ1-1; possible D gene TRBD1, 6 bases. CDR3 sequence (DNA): TGCGCCAGCAGCTTGGGGGACAATACTGAAGCTTTCTTT. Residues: CASSLGDNTEAFF.